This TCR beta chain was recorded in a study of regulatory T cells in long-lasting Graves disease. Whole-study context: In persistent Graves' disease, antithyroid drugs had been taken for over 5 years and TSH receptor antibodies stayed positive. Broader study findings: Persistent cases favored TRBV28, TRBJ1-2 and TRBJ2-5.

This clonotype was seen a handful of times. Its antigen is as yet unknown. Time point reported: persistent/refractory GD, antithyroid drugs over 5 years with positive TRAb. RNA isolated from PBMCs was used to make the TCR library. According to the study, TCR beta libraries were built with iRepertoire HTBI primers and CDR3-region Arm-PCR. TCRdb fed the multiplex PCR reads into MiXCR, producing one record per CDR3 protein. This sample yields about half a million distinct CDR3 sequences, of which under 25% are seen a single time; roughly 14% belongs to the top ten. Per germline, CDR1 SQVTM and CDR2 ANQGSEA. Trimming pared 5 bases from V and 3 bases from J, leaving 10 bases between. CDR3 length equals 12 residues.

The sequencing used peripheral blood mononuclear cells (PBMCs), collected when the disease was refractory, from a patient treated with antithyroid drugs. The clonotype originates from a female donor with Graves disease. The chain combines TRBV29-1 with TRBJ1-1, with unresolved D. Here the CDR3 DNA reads TGCAGCGTTAGCCTTACCGACACTGAAGCTTTCTTT. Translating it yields CSVSLTDTEAFF. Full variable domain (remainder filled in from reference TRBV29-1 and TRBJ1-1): SAVISQKPSRDICQRGTSLTIQCQVDSQVTMMFWYRQQPGQSLTLIATANQGSEATYESGFVIDKFPISRPNLTFSTLTVSNMSPEDSSIYLCSVSLTDTEAFFGQGTRLTVV.